The 30 T cell receptor beta chains below all came from one sample that was sequenced in a study of CD8 T cells in ankylosing spondylitis. TCRdb called the 5' RACE reads again in MiXCR, with one record for every CDR3 protein. The data contain 200,000 to 250,000 distinct CDR3 sequences, more than 25% of them singletons. The sequenced material came from blood, either unsorted or a sorted T cell fraction (not recorded which). These receptors were taken from a male donor with ankylosing spondylitis or in good health (not recorded which).

The chain combines TRBV20-1 with TRBJ2-2, with 8 bases identical to TRBD2. The CDR3 totals 15 residues. V shed 7 bases and J 1 base; nucleotides not matched to a gene: 8. Per the germline V gene, CDR1 is DFQATT and CDR2 is SNEGSKA (reference sequence). CDR3 sequence reads: CSGSRGLGNTGELFF. CDR3 DNA sequence: TGCAGTGGATCGAGGGGACTAGGGAACACCGGGGAGCTGTTTTTT.

There are many counts of this clonotype. The V gene is TRBV5-1, the J gene TRBJ2-4, with a tentative D call TRBD1 (7 bases). The CDR3 length is 16 residues. Trimming took 0 bases from V and 8 from J, leaving 18 bases between them. The germline gives CDR1 SGHRS, CDR2 YFSETQ. The CDR3 DNA reads TGCGCCAGCAGCTTGGTTGGAGGGGGCGTTTCAGACATTCAGTACTTC. Translated: CASSLVGGGVSDIQYF.

This clonotype has at least ten counts. The genes are TRBV11-2 and TRBJ2-3; weak D call: TRBD2 (6 bases). This CDR3 is built from 15 residues. V lost 5 bases and J 4 bases, leaving 16 bases between the germline ends. Germline V gene sequence: CDR1 SGHAT, CDR2 FQNNGV. The CDR3 DNA reads TGTGCCAGCAGCCATACGGCGGGAAGGGCAGATACGCAGTATTTT. Translating gives CASSHTAGRADTQYF.

The chain uses TRBV6-2 or TRBV6-3 and TRBJ1-5, with D tentatively TRBD1 (6 bases). Between the trimmed V and J ends, which lost 7 bases and 3 bases, there was a span of 16 bases. CDR1 is MNHEY and CDR2 is SVGEGT in the germline V gene. This CDR3 region has 15 residues. CDR3 DNA sequence: TGTGCCAGCAAAGGACAGCAAGGTCCCAATCAGCCCCAGCATTTT. As protein: CASKGQQGPNQPQHF.

The chain recombines TRBV29-1 with TRBJ2-2; TRBD2 matches 9 bases. The CDR3 has 14 amino acids. J gave up 0 bases and V 7 bases, and 3 bases lay outside the gene matches. Germline values: CDR1 SQVTM, CDR2 ANQGSEA. CDR3 residues: CSAWTSANTGELFF. The CDR3 region has the DNA TGCAGCGCTTGGACTAGCGCGAACACCGGGGAGCTGTTTTTT.

This clonotype was seen at least ten times. V usage is TRBV11-2 and J usage is TRBJ2-1; the D gene is possibly TRBD2 (5 bases). The germline V gene has CDR1 SGHAT and CDR2 FQNNGV. Trimming took off 0 bases at V and 5 bases at J, with 11 bases between the two ends. The CDR3 is made up of 15 amino acids. The DNA for the CDR3 is TGTGCCAGCAGCTTAGATTCGGGATACAACAATGAGCAGTTCTTC. The encoded protein is CASSLDSGYNNEQFF. Full variable domain (missing parts from reference TRBV11-2 and TRBJ2-1): EAGVAQSPRYKIIEKRQSVAFWCNPISGHATLYWYQQILGQGPKLLIQFQNNGVVDDSQLPKDRFSAERLKGVDSTLKIQPAKLEDSAVYLCASSLDSGYNNEQFFGPGTRLTVL.

This clonotype was observed many times. The genes are TRBV20-1 and TRBJ1-1, with 7 bases matching TRBD1. The trim removed 6 bases at V and 6 bases at J, leaving 10 bases unmatched. The germline V gene has CDR1 DFQATT and CDR2 SNEGSKA (reference sequence). This CDR3 comprises 13 residues. The CDR3 sequence is CSAKATGLPEAFF. CDR3 nucleotides: TGCAGTGCGAAAGCGACAGGGCTCCCTGAAGCTTTCTTT.

This clonotype was seen a handful of times. This chain uses TRBV29-1 with TRBJ1-3; the match to TRBD1 covers 7 bases. V lost 4 bases, J lost 0 bases, and 6 bases stayed unmatched. The CDR3 is 15 amino acids. Germline lookup yields CDR1 SQVTM and CDR2 ANQGSEA. The chain's CDR3 is CSVVQGSNSGNTIYF. The CDR3, as DNA: TGCAGCGTTGTACAGGGGTCAAACTCTGGAAACACCATATATTTT.

This clonotype has a count of ten or more. The V call is TRBV18, the J call TRBJ2-7; D is unresolved. The germline CDR1 and CDR2 sequences are KGHSH and LQKENI. V gave up 2 bases and J gave up 3 bases, with 5 bases separating them. CDR3 length: 12 amino acids. The CDR3 DNA is TGTGCCAGCTCACCAGCCAACTACGAGCAGTACTTC. Its protein is CASSPANYEQYF.

The table lists this clonotype with many counts. The rearrangement uses TRBV2 and TRBJ2-1; D might be TRBD2 (5 bases). Germline assignment: CDR1 SNHLY and CDR2 FYNNEI. This CDR3 region has 14 residues. The V gene lost 6 bases and the J gene lost 7 bases, with 16 bases spanning the gap. This chain's CDR3 is CASRDSRSLNEQFF. The DNA of the CDR3 is TGTGCCAGCAGGGACTCCAGAAGTCTTAATGAGCAGTTCTTC.

V and J are TRBV20-1 and TRBJ2-7, with D perhaps given as TRBD1 or TRBD2 (5 bases each). Germline lookup yields CDR1 DFQATT and CDR2 SNEGSKA (reference sequence). Trimming took 1 base from V and 2 from J, leaving 9 bases between them. There are 13 residues in the CDR3. The DNA of the CDR3 is TGCAGTGCTAGAGGGGACGGAACCTACGAGCAGTACTTC. Its protein product is CSARGDGTYEQYF.

The chain uses TRBV9 and TRBJ2-2, with TRBD2 matching over 9 bases. The CDR3 has 17 residues. From germline, CDR1 is SGDLS and CDR2 YYNGEE. With V trimmed by 0 bases and J by 2 bases, 5 bases remained unmatched. The CDR3 loop reads CASSVGSSGRNTGELFF. The CDR3 bases are TGTGCCAGCAGCGTAGGCAGTAGCGGGAGAAACACCGGGGAGCTGTTTTTT.

The chain joins TRBV10-3 to TRBJ2-1, with D hard to call. Trimming removed 0 bases at V and 10 bases at J, with 4 bases between. Germline loops: CDR1 ENHRY, CDR2 SYGVKD. CDR3 length: 11 residues. CDR3: CAISESVEQFF. The CDR3 DNA reads TGTGCCATCAGTGAGTCGGTCGAGCAGTTCTTC.

J is TRBJ1-3 and V is TRBV6-5; D unresolved. Per germline, CDR1 MNHEY and CDR2 SVGAGI. The germline V and J ends were trimmed by 0 bases and 0 bases, with 9 bases remaining between them. CDR3 length: 16 amino acids. The CDR3 reads CASSYSQHFSGNTIYF. CDR3 DNA: TGTGCCAGCAGTTACTCGCAACATTTCTCTGGAAACACCATATATTTT.

CDR3 loop: CASSSGQGAINEQFF. The CDR3, as DNA: TGTGCCAGCAGCTCAGGACAGGGGGCTATTAATGAGCAGTTCTTC. The chain employs TRBV7-6 and TRBJ2-1; 11 bases agree with TRBD1. The junction had 6 bases not matched to a gene; V was cut back by 4 bases and J by 7 bases. This CDR3 is 15 amino acids long. Germline CDR1 is SGHVS and CDR2 is FNYEAQ.

In this sample, this clonotype turned up many times. The rearrangement links TRBV12-3 or TRBV12-4 to TRBJ1-3, with 7 nucleotides matching TRBD1. The CDR3 loop spans 14 amino acids. V was pared by 9 bases and J by 1 base, with 6 bases of the junction left unmatched. The CDR3 protein is CASTETGSGNTIYF. CDR3 in DNA: TGTGCCAGTACGGAGACAGGGTCTGGAAACACCATATATTTT.

The CDR3: CASGFTDRTGELFF. In DNA form, the CDR3 reads TGTGCTAGTGGTTTCACAGATCGCACCGGGGAGCTGTTTTTT. The chain recombines TRBV12-5 with TRBJ2-2, with unresolved D. Germline V gene lookup returns CDR1 LGHNT and CDR2 FRNRAP. Trimming left V 3 bases short and J 4 bases short, with 9 bases between. This CDR3 region has 14 residues.

This chain uses TRBV20-1 with TRBJ2-1; D is uncertain. The ends were cut back, 6 bases at V and 2 bases at J, with 14 bases in the middle. The length of the CDR3 is 14 residues. The V gene's germline CDR1 is DFQATT and CDR2 SNEGSKA (reference sequence). This CDR3 is CSAPGPSPYNEQFF. The DNA for the CDR3 is TGCAGTGCCCCGGGCCCGAGCCCCTACAATGAGCAGTTCTTC.

This clonotype was seen more than once but under ten times. The rearrangement uses TRBV13 and TRBJ2-3; 9 bases fit TRBD2. There are 14 residues in the CDR3. CDR1 and CDR2 from the germline V gene are PRHDT and FYEKMQ (reference sequence). The V gene end was trimmed by 1 base and the J gene end by 8 bases; junction bases not matched to a gene: 4. Written as DNA, the CDR3 is TGTGCCAGCAGCTTAGTAGCGGGAGTGGTTACGCAGTATTTT. It yields the protein CASSLVAGVVTQYF.

The J gene is TRBJ2-1, the V gene TRBV4-3, with a weak D call TRBD2 (5 bases). Trimming stripped 0 bases from V and 5 bases from J, with 11 bases between. CDR1 is LGHNA and CDR2 is YSLEER in the germline V gene. The CDR3 has 15 amino acids. This chain's CDR3 is CASSQDVLAHNEQFF. The CDR3 DNA follows: TGCGCCAGCAGCCAAGATGTCCTAGCTCACAATGAGCAGTTCTTC.

This clonotype has just a few counts. The rearrangement joins TRBV20-1 to TRBJ1-1; D is undetermined. The ends were cut back, 0 bases at V and 5 bases at J, with 10 bases in the middle. The V gene's germline CDR1 is DFQATT and CDR2 SNEGSKA (reference sequence). This CDR3 has 13 amino acids. CDR3 region: CSAREAPETEAFF. The CDR3 nucleotides read TGCAGTGCTAGAGAAGCCCCGGAGACTGAAGCTTTCTTT.

The chain recombines TRBV29-1 with TRBJ2-7, with D uncertain. Trimming cost V 4 bases and J 6 bases, with 10 bases left between them. Germline CDR1 and CDR2: SQVTM and ANQGSEA. This CDR3 is built from 11 residues. The CDR3 bases are TGCAGCGTTGTCGTTTCGGCCGAGCAGTACTTC. Amino acids: CSVVVSAEQYF.

This rearrangement joins TRBV5-1 to TRBJ2-3; 15 nucleotides align to TRBD2. V was pared by 0 bases and J by 0 bases, with 11 bases of the junction left unmatched. CDR3 length: 21 amino acids. The germline gives CDR1 SGHRS, CDR2 YFSETQ. The CDR3 spells CASSLDPGLAGGPYSTDTQYF. CDR3 coding DNA: TGCGCCAGCAGCTTGGACCCTGGACTAGCGGGAGGGCCATATAGCACAGATACGCAGTATTTT.

This chain uses TRBV7-2 with TRBJ1-2; weak D call: TRBD1 (5 bases). The V end was cut by 1 base, the J end by 1 base, with 10 bases between. The CDR3 length is 15 residues. Germline CDR1 SGHTA, CDR2 FQGNSA. The CDR3 DNA reads TGTGCCAGCAGCTTAGGAGGGGCGCTTAACTATGGCTACACCTTC. Translated, it gives CASSLGGALNYGYTF.

Ten or more counts support this clonotype. This chain connects TRBV5-1 to TRBJ2-3, with 10 bases lining up with TRBD1. V shed 1 base and J 9 bases; nucleotides not matched to a gene: 8. The CDR3 sequence is 15 residues long. Germline CDR1 is SGHRS and CDR2 is YFSETQ. The CDR3 DNA sequence: TGCGCCAGCAGCTTGACCGGGACAGGGGTTAAGACGCAGTATTTT. It translates to CASSLTGTGVKTQYF.

This clonotype has ten or more counts. The chain joins TRBV6-2 or TRBV6-3 to TRBJ2-4; 8 bases align to TRBD2. Germline V gene sequence: CDR1 MNHEY, CDR2 SVGEGT. This CDR3 is built from 15 residues. The J segment lost 6 bases and the V segment lost 2 bases, leaving 6 bases of the junction unmatched. CDR3 sequence (DNA): TGTGCCAGCAGTTACGGAACGGGAGGGGGAAACATTCAGTACTTC. Its translation is CASSYGTGGGNIQYF.

This clonotype was counted ten times or more. V and J are TRBV5-1 and TRBJ2-7, with D possibly being TRBD1 or TRBD2 (5 bases each). V was shortened by 4 bases and J by 6 bases, with 17 bases between the two germline ends. CDR1 and CDR2 from the germline V gene are SGHRS and YFSETQ. The CDR3 contains 14 residues. The CDR3 sequence is CASSIDWGLTEQYF. The CDR3 DNA sequence: TGCGCCAGCAGCATTGACTGGGGGTTAACCGAGCAGTACTTC.

This clonotype has ten or more counts. This chain links TRBV5-1 with TRBJ2-7; 9 bases are a match to TRBD1. The CDR3 spans 14 residues. V trimming: 2 bases; J trimming: 4 bases; junction bases outside the gene matches: 4. Germline V lookup: CDR1 SGHRS, CDR2 YFSETQ. The CDR3 DNA follows: TGCGCCAGCAGCTTCGACAGGGGGGAATACGAGCAGTACTTC. Encoded protein: CASSFDRGEYEQYF.

As for this clonotype: A much larger clonotype is one base distant, so this may be a read error. This CDR3 is CAGGTSGRDNEQFF. CDR3 bases: TGTGCCGGCGGGACTAGCGGGAGAGACAATGAGCAGTTCTTC. The chain combines TRBV10-3 with TRBJ2-1, with 14 nucleotides matching TRBD2. This CDR3 comprises 14 residues. Looked up from germline, CDR1 is ENHRY and CDR2 is SYGVKD. V lost 11 bases, J lost 5 bases, and 5 bases stayed unmatched.

The chain links TRBV20-1 to TRBJ2-3, with D possibly matching TRBD1 (6 bases). The germline V gene has CDR1 DFQATT and CDR2 SNEGSKA (reference sequence). V was shortened by 5 bases and J by 2 bases, with 14 bases between the two germline ends. This CDR3 is 14 amino acids long. The CDR3 bases are TGCAGTGCTGCCATTCGGACAGACACAGATACGCAGTATTTT. Translating it yields CSAAIRTDTDTQYF.